This passage covers 27 T cell receptor beta chains from one sample sequenced in a study of CD8 T cells in ankylosing spondylitis. Each CDR3 protein gets one entry after TCRdb re-called the 5' RACE reads with MiXCR. Here the sample spans around 120,000 distinct CDR3 sequences, approximately 25% being singletons. The sample was synovial fluid, either unsorted or a sorted T cell fraction (not recorded which). These receptors originate from a male donor with ankylosing spondylitis.

This clonotype was counted ten times or more. The chain links TRBV7-9 to TRBJ2-1; D unresolved. Between the trimmed V and J ends, which lost 4 bases and 4 bases, there was a span of 2 bases. This CDR3 comprises 11 residues. Germline V gene lookup returns CDR1 SEHNR and CDR2 FQNEAQ (reference sequence). CDR3 sequence reads: CASSYYNEQFF. The CDR3 coding sequence is TGTGCCAGCAGCTATTACAATGAGCAGTTCTTC.

The chain employs TRBV7-9 and TRBJ2-1; 12 nucleotides line up with TRBD1. Looked up from germline, CDR1 is SEHNR and CDR2 is FQNEAQ (reference sequence). CDR3 length: 14 residues. V shed 5 bases and J 7 bases; nucleotides not matched to a gene: 3. The CDR3, as DNA: TGTGCCAGCAGCGGGGGACAGGGGGCAAATGAGCAGTTCTTC. Translation: CASSGGQGANEQFF. Drawing the rest from reference TRBV7-9 and TRBJ2-1, the complete variable domain is DTGVSQNPRHKITKRGQNVTFRCDPISEHNRLYWYRQTLGQGPEFLTYFQNEAQLEKSRLLSDRFSAERPKGSFSTLEIQRTEQGDSAMYLCASSGGQGANEQFFGPGTRLTVL.

This clonotype is a singleton in its sample. Given a much more abundant clone one base away, this may be a read error. This chain links TRBV24-1 with TRBJ2-2; 8 bases are a match to TRBD1. Germline V CDR1 and CDR2: KGHDR, SFDVKD. This CDR3 is built from 19 residues. The CDR3 nucleotides are TGTGCCACCAGTGATCCACGGGGACAACAGGGGGAGGTTACCGTGGAGCTGTTTTTT. Protein product: CATSDPRGQQGEVTVELFF.

This clonotype was counted between two and nine times. The chain uses TRBV5-1 and TRBJ1-4; the match to TRBD1 covers 8 bases. CDR1 and CDR2 (germline): SGHRS, YFSETQ. After removal of 1 base from V and 12 bases from J, the junction contained 8 bases not matched to a gene. This CDR3 is 14 amino acids long. CDR3 nucleotides: TGCGCCAGCAGCTTGCAGGGGGCAAGTAGTGAACTGTTTTTT. Its protein is CASSLQGASSELFF.

V gene TRBV10-3 combines with J gene TRBJ2-2; 10 bases agree with TRBD1. Germline V lookup: CDR1 ENHRY, CDR2 SYGVKD. This CDR3 spans 16 amino acids. V lost 6 bases and J lost 3; bases outside the gene matches: 7. Here the CDR3 DNA reads TGTGCCATCAGCCCTGACAGGGGGCCGGACACCGGGGAGCTGTTTTTT. Translation gives CAISPDRGPDTGELFF.

This clonotype was observed a handful of times. V gene TRBV11-2 combines with J gene TRBJ1-6, with a weak D call TRBD1 (6 bases). Per the germline V gene, CDR1 is SGHAT and CDR2 is FQNNGV. V lost 6 bases, J lost 7 bases, and 16 bases lay in between. The CDR3 is 15 residues long. CDR3 in amino acids: CASSSTGTPNSPLHF. The CDR3 DNA is TGTGCCAGCAGTTCTACCGGGACACCCAATTCACCCCTCCACTTT.

The chain recombines TRBV6-5 with TRBJ2-5; possibly TRBD2 for D (6 bases). The CDR3 runs 15 residues. The ends were cut back, 2 bases at V and 3 bases at J, with 13 bases in the middle. The V gene's germline CDR1 is MNHEY and CDR2 SVGAGI. The CDR3 region is CASSYAGTVEETQYF. The DNA of the CDR3 is TGTGCCAGCAGTTACGCAGGGACTGTCGAAGAGACCCAGTACTTC.

By share of the sample, this clonotype is medium-sized. The chain uses TRBV2 and TRBJ2-7, with 9 bases identical to TRBD1. Looked up from germline, CDR1 is SNHLY and CDR2 is FYNNEI. This CDR3 comprises 15 residues. The V gene end was trimmed by 7 bases and the J gene end by 5 bases; junction bases not matched to a gene: 12. CDR3 in amino acids: CASNILPGQGHEQYF. The DNA of the CDR3 is TGTGCCAGCAACATTCTGCCGGGACAGGGCCACGAGCAGTACTTC.

In its sample, this clonotype was seen a few times. The rearrangement links TRBV5-5 to TRBJ1-1, with D uncertain. Germline assignment: CDR1 SGHKS and CDR2 YYEKEE (reference sequence). V lost 0 bases to trimming and J lost 11 bases, with 14 bases between them. The CDR3 length is 13 residues. The chain's CDR3 is CASSLGEATSAFF. In nucleotides, the CDR3 is TGTGCCAGCAGCTTGGGGGAGGCCACCAGCGCTTTCTTT.

This clonotype was seen only a few times. CDR3: CAWSGLNTGELFF. The DNA for the CDR3 is TGTGCCTGGAGCGGACTGAACACCGGGGAGCTGTTTTTT. This chain uses TRBV30 with TRBJ2-2, with a tentative D call TRBD2 (5 bases). V dropped 3 bases and J dropped 1 base, with 6 bases sitting between them. Looked up from germline, CDR1 is GTSNPN and CDR2 is SVGIG (reference sequence). This CDR3 has 13 residues. Variable domain in full (rest from reference TRBV30 and TRBJ2-2): SQTIHQWPATLVQPVGSPLSLECTVEGTSNPNLYWYRQAAGRGLQLLFYSVGIGQISSEVPQNLSASRPQDRQFILSSKKLLLSDSGFYLCAWSGLNTGELFFGEGSRLTVL.

The V and J genes are TRBV9 and TRBJ1-6; D is uncertain. Germline V gene sequence: CDR1 SGDLS, CDR2 YYNGEE. This CDR3 is built from 15 residues. The V end was cut by 4 bases, the J end by 3 bases, with 11 bases between. The CDR3 loop reads CASSQQNNYNSPLHF. DNA of the CDR3: TGTGCCAGCAGCCAACAGAACAACTATAATTCACCCCTCCACTTT. Combining the CDR3 with reference TRBV9 and TRBJ1-6 gives the whole variable domain DSGVTQTPKHLITATGQRVTLRCSPRSGDLSVYWYQQSLDQGLQFLIQYYNGEERAKGNILERFSAQQFPDLHSELNLSSLELGDSALYFCASSQQNNYNSPLHFGNGTRLTVT.

The gene calls are TRBV29-1 and TRBJ2-1; 8 bases are a match to TRBD1. Trimming removed 3 bases from V and 10 bases from J; junction bases left unmatched: 8. From germline, CDR1 is SQVTM and CDR2 ANQGSEA. The CDR3 length is 13 residues. Here the CDR3 DNA reads TGCAGCGTTGAGACAGGGGTCCCTCGGGAGCAGTTCTTC. It is translated as CSVETGVPREQFF.

This rearrangement joins TRBV12-3 or TRBV12-4 to TRBJ1-1; 7 bases fit TRBD1. This CDR3 contains 13 residues. After removal of 4 bases from V and 4 bases from J, the junction contained 3 bases not matched to a gene. In nucleotides, the CDR3 is TGTGCCAGCAGTTCGACAGGGACCACTGAAGCTTTCTTT. Translation: CASSSTGTTEAFF.

The chain carries TRBV11-2 and TRBJ2-1; 14 bases match TRBD2. The CDR3 spans 17 residues. Germline-derived CDR1 and CDR2 are SGHAT and FQNNGV. The ends lost 1 base at V and 5 bases at J; junction bases unmatched: 4. DNA for the CDR3: TGTGCCAGCAGCTTAGGGACTAGCGGGAGGAGGAACAATGAGCAGTTCTTC. It codes for CASSLGTSGRRNNEQFF.

This clonotype was counted a few times. V and J are TRBV5-1 and TRBJ2-3; 7 nucleotides align to TRBD1. This CDR3 is built from 16 residues. The germline V gene has CDR1 SGHRS and CDR2 YFSETQ. V was clipped by 0 bases and J by 0 bases; unmatched bases: 4. This CDR3 is CASSLVPGQSTDTQYF. DNA for the CDR3: TGCGCCAGCAGCTTGGTACCGGGACAGAGCACAGATACGCAGTATTTT. Filled out from reference TRBV5-1 and TRBJ2-3, the complete variable domain reads KAGVTQTPRYLIKTRGQQVTLSCSPISGHRSVSWYQQTPGQGLQFLFEYFSETQRNKGNFPGRFSGRQFSNSRSEMNVSTLELGDSALYLCASSLVPGQSTDTQYFGPGTRLTVL.

Only a few counts were recorded for this clonotype. This chain links TRBV10-3 with TRBJ2-4; 7 bases agree with TRBD1. V trimming: 6 bases; J trimming: 8 bases; junction bases outside the gene matches: 7. CDR3 size: 13 residues. CDR1 ENHRY and CDR2 SYGVKD come from the germline V gene. CDR3 in amino acids: CAIRTTGSHIQYF. CDR3 sequence (DNA): TGTGCCATCAGGACGACAGGGTCGCACATTCAGTACTTC.

This clonotype was seen a handful of times. The chain uses TRBV3-1 and TRBJ2-3, with TRBD2 identical over 12 bases. The CDR3 covers 19 residues. The germline V gene encodes CDR1 LGHDT and CDR2 YNNKEL (reference sequence). V lost 1 base to trimming and J lost 4 bases; unmatched junction nucleotides: 12. The chain's CDR3 is CASSQVIPSGRASADTQYF. The CDR3 region has the DNA TGTGCCAGCAGCCAAGTAATCCCTAGCGGGAGGGCCAGCGCAGATACGCAGTATTTT.

In its sample, this clonotype was seen a few times. This chain connects TRBV7-9 to TRBJ2-5; D gene ambiguous. This CDR3 region has 13 residues. V shed 1 base and J shed 1 base, with 4 bases lying between them. The germline gives CDR1 SEHNR, CDR2 FQNEAQ (reference sequence). CDR3 residues: CASSLDIQETQYF. CDR3 nucleotide sequence: TGTGCCAGCAGCTTAGATATCCAAGAGACCCAGTACTTC.

The gene calls are TRBV14 and TRBJ1-1; no firm D call. This CDR3 is 12 amino acids long. Germline-derived CDR1 and CDR2 are SGHDN and FVKESK. The V end was cut by 0 bases, the J end by 10 bases, with 9 bases between. The CDR3 loop reads CASSQDLGPAFF. Written as DNA, the CDR3 is TGTGCCAGCAGCCAAGATTTGGGCCCAGCTTTCTTT.

This clonotype was observed at least ten times. The CDR3 DNA is TGTGCCAGCAGCGTCTGGGGCACCGGGGAGCTGTTTTTT. It yields the protein CASSVWGTGELFF. V is TRBV7-2 and J is TRBJ2-2; D gene ambiguous. This CDR3 is 13 amino acids long. Trimming removed 5 bases at V and 4 bases at J, with 8 bases between. In germline, CDR1 is SGHTA, CDR2 FQGNSA.

CDR3 sequence: CASSYRMGQGATDTQYF. The CDR3 bases are TGTGCCAGCAGCTATCGAATGGGACAGGGGGCAACAGATACGCAGTATTTT. The V call is TRBV5-6, the J call TRBJ2-3, with 12 bases that match TRBD1. The CDR3 sequence is 17 residues long. The junction had 8 bases not matched to a gene; V was cut back by 3 bases and J by 3 bases. Germline V gene sequence: CDR1 SGHDT, CDR2 YYEEEE.

This clonotype was found many times. The chain combines TRBV7-9 with TRBJ2-7; the D gene is possibly TRBD2 (5 bases). Germline loops: CDR1 SEHNR, CDR2 FQNEAQ (reference sequence). This CDR3 is 14 amino acids long. V was pared by 0 bases and J by 3 bases, with 9 bases between. The CDR3 DNA is TGTGCCAGCAGCTTAGCGGGAGTGGTCTACGAGCAGTACGTC. This translates into CASSLAGVVYEQYV.

The genes are TRBV6-1 and TRBJ2-1; 12 bases match TRBD1. This CDR3 comprises 15 residues. Germline trimming cut 5 bases from V and 10 bases from J; bases unmatched to any gene: 9. Germline CDR1 is MNHNS and CDR2 is SASEGT. CDR3 in amino acids: CASSSPGQGAEEQFF. The CDR3 DNA sequence: TGTGCCAGCAGTAGCCCGGGACAGGGGGCAGAGGAGCAGTTCTTC.

This clonotype was found a few times. The chain uses TRBV5-5 and TRBJ2-1; the D is unclear. Germline V gene data show CDR1 as SGHKS and CDR2 as YYEKEE (reference sequence). This CDR3 region has 16 residues. V was pared by 0 bases and J by 0 bases, with 10 bases between. CDR3 amino acids: CASSLDRYSSYNEQFF. Here the CDR3 DNA reads TGTGCCAGCAGCTTGGATCGGTATAGCTCCTACAATGAGCAGTTCTTC.

The chain joins TRBV21-1 to TRBJ1-4. TRBV21-1 is a pseudogene. This CDR3 contains 10 residues. The CDR3 bases are TGTGCCAGCAGCACGGAAAAACTGTTTTTT. It translates to CASSTEKLFF.

The chain joins TRBV12-3 or TRBV12-4 to TRBJ2-5; a weak D match, TRBD1 (6 bases). This CDR3 has 15 amino acids. Deletions cut 6 bases from V and 5 bases from J, with 19 bases between. The CDR3 sequence is CASSASTGLTETQYF. DNA for the CDR3: TGTGCCAGCAGCGCATCGACAGGCCTGACGGAGACCCAGTACTTC.

The J gene is TRBJ2-1, the V gene TRBV29-1; D may be TRBD2 (7 bases). Trimming left V 0 bases short and J 0 bases short, with 12 bases between. CDR3 length equals 16 residues. Looked up from germline, CDR1 is SQVTM and CDR2 is ANQGSEA. The DNA of the CDR3 is TGCAGCGTTGAAGAAGGGGGAGGGGACTCCTACAATGAGCAGTTCTTC. Protein sequence: CSVEEGGGDSYNEQFF.